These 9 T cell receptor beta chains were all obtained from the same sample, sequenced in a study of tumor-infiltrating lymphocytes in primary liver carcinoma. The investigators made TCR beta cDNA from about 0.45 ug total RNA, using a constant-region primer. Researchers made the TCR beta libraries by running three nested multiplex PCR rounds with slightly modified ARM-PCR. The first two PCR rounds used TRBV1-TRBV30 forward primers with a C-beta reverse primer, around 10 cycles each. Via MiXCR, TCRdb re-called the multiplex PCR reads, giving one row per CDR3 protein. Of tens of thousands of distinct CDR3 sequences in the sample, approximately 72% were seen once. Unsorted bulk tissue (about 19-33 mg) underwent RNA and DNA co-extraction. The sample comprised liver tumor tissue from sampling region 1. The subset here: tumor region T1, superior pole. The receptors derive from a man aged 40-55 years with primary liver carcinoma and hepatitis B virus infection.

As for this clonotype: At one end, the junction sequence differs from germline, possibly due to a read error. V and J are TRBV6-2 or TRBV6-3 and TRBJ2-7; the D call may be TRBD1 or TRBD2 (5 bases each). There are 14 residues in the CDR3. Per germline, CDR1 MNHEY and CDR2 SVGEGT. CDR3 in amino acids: CASSYPGRPYEQYF. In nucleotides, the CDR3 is TGTGCAAGCAGTTATCCGGGACGGCCCTACGAGCAGTACTTC.

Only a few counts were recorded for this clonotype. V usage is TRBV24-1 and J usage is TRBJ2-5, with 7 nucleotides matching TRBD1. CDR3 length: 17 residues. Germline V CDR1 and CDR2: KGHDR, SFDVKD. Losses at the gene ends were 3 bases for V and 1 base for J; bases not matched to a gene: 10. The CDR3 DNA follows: TGTGCCACCAGTGATGTATTCACAGGGGACAGCCAAGAGACCCAGTACTTC. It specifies CATSDVFTGDSQETQYF.

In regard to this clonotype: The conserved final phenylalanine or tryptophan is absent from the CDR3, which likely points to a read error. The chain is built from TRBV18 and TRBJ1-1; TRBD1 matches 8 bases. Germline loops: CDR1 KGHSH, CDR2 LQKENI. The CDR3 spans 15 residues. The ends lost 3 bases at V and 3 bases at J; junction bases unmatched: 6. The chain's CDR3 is CASSPELQGDTEAFL. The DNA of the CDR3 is TGTGCCAGCTCACCGGAATTACAGGGGGACACTGAAGCTTTCCTT.

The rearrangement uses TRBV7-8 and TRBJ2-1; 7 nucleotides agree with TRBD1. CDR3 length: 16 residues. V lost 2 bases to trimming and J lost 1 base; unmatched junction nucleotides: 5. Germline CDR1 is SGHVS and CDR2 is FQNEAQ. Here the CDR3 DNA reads TGTGCCAGCAGCTTATTGGGGGACAGATCCTACAATGAGCAGTTCTTC. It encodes CASSLLGDRSYNEQFF.

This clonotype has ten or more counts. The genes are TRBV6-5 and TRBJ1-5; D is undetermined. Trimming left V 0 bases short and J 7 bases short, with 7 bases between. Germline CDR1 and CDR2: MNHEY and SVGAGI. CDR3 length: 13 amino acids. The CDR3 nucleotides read TGTGCCAGCAGTTACTCAGGGAAACAGCCCCAGCATTTT. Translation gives CASSYSGKQPQHF.

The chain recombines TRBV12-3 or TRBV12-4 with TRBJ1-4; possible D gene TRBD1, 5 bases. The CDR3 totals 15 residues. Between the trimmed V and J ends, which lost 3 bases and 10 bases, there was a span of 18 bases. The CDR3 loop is CASSLIGVDPVKLFF. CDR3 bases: TGTGCCAGCAGTTTGATAGGGGTCGACCCCGTAAAACTGTTTTTT.

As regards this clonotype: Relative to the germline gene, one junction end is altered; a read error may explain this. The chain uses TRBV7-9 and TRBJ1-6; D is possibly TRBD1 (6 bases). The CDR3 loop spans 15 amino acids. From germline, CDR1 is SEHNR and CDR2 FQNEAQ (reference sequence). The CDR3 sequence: CACSLATGFRSPLHF. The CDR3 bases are TGTGCCTGCAGCTTAGCCACAGGGTTTCGATCGCCCCTCCACTTT.

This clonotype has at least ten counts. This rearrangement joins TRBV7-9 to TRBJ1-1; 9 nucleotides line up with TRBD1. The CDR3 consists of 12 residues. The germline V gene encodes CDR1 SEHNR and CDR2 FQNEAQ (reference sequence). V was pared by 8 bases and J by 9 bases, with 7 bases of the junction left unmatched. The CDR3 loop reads CASGTGGFQAFF. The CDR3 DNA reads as TGTGCCAGCGGCACAGGGGGCTTCCAAGCTTTCTTT.

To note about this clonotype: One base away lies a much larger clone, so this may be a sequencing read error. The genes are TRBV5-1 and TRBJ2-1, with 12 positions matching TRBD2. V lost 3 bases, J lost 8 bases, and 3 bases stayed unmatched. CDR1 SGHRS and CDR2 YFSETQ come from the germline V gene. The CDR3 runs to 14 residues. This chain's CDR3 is CASSSTSGSYEQFF. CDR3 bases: TGCGCCAGCAGCTCGACTAGCGGGAGTTATGAGCAGTTCTTC.